The 4 T cell receptor beta chains below were found in one sample sequenced in a study of T cells after posttransplantation cyclophosphamide. Sequencing was performed with immunoSEQ multiplex PCR; in TCRdb, only in-frame clones are kept and a portion is missing. The data contain thousands of clones, roughly 96% of them seen just once; the ten biggest clones take up approximately 0.61%. Sequences were obtained from naive CD4+ T cells sorted from PBMCs. The receptors were sampled from a man aged 45-65 years.

This chain connects TRBV7-3 to TRBJ2-3; 12 bases match TRBD2. V lost 4 bases to trimming and J lost 0 bases; unmatched junction nucleotides: 14. This CDR3 comprises 20 residues. Germline loops: CDR1 SGHTA, CDR2 FQGTGA. The CDR3: CASSSRTSGALINSTDTQYF. The CDR3 DNA sequence: TGTGCCAGCAGCTCCCGGACTAGCGGGGCATTAATAAATAGCACAGATACGCAGTATTTT. Complete variable domain (other parts from reference TRBV7-3 and TRBJ2-3): GAGVSQTPSNKVTEKGKYVELRCDPISGHTALYWYRQSLGQGPEFLIYFQGTGAADDSGLPNDRFFAVRPEGSVSTLKIQRTERGDSAVYLCASSSRTSGALINSTDTQYFGPGTRLTVL.

A single count supports this clone. J is TRBJ1-1 and V is TRBV2, with D perhaps TRBD1 (6 bases). Looked up from germline, CDR1 is SNHLY and CDR2 is FYNNEI. This CDR3 has 14 amino acids. V dropped 8 bases and J dropped 1 base, with 14 bases sitting between them. CDR3 protein: CASAKGTRNTEAFF. CDR3 DNA sequence: TGTGCCAGCGCTAAGGGGACACGGAACACTGAAGCTTTCTTT.

The genes are TRBV19 and TRBJ2-1; weak D call: TRBD1 (6 bases). Germline V gene sequence: CDR1 LNHDA, CDR2 SQIVND (reference sequence). Trimming removed 3 bases at V and 9 bases at J, with 15 bases between. The CDR3 runs 14 residues. Here the CDR3 reads CASSIRGMVGEQFF. CDR3 coding DNA: TGTGCCAGTAGTATTAGGGGGATGGTGGGTGAGCAGTTCTTC.

The V gene is TRBV5-1, the J gene TRBJ1-3; D is possibly TRBD1 (5 bases). CDR3 length equals 14 residues. V lost 2 bases, J lost 1 base, and 7 bases lay in between. Looked up from germline, CDR1 is SGHRS and CDR2 is YFSETQ. The CDR3, as DNA: TGCGCCAGCAGCTTTTCAGGGTCTGGAAACACCATATATTTT. As protein: CASSFSGSGNTIYF.